This T cell receptor beta chain was recorded in a study of cytomegalovirus exposure and HLA in healthy donors. V lost 5 bases and J lost 4, with 17 bases in between. Germline V gives CDR1 SEHNR, CDR2 FQNEAQ (reference sequence). The CDR3 has 16 amino acids. Vbeta (60) and Jbeta (13) primers were used in the PCR. TCRdb's table, derived via immunoSEQ multiplex PCR, lists solely in-frame clones and lacks some. The sample gives roughly 130,000 clones, 88% of which show up once; roughly 0.5% is in the top ten. This clonotype was sampled from a woman in her forties in good health and CMV-seronegative. Sequenced input: PBMCs. The rearrangement uses TRBV7-9 and TRBJ1-4; D gene uncertain. The CDR3 region has the DNA TGTGCCAGCAGCCATAGCTCGGGTTTGGTTAATGAAAAACTGTTTTTT. It translates to CASSHSSGLVNEKLFF.